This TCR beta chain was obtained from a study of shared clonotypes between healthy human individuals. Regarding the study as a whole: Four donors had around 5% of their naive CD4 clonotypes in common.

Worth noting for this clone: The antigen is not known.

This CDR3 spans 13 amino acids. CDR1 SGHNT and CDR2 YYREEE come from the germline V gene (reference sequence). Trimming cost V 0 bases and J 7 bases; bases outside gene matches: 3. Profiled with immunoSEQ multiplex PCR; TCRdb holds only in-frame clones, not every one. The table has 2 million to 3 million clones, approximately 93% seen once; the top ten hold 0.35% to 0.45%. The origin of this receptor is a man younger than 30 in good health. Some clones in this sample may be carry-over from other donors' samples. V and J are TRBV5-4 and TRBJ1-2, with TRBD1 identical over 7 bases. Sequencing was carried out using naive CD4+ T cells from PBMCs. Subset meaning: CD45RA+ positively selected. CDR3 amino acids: CASSLVRQGGYTF. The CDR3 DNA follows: TGTGCCAGCAGCTTGGTCCGACAGGGTGGCTACACCTTC.